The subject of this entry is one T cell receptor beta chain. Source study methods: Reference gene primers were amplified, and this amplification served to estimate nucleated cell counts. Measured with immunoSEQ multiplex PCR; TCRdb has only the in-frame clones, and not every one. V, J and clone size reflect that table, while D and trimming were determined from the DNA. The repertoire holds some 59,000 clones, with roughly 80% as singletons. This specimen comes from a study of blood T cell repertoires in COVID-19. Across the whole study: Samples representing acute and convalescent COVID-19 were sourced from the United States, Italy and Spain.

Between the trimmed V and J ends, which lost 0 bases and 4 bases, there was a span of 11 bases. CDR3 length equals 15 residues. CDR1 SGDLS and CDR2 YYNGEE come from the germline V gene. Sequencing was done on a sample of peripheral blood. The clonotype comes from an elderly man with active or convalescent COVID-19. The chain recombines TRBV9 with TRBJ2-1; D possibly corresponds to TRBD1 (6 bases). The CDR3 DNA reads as TGTGCCAGCAGCGTAGAAGCAGGGGTTTACAATGAGCAGTTCTTC. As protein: CASSVEAGVYNEQFF.